This TCR beta chain derives from a study of CD8 T cells in Susac syndrome. Study context: At the time of blood draw, patients with Susac syndrome were therapy-naive, receiving corticosteroids, or receiving intravenous immunoglobulin alone.

This CDR3 comprises 17 residues. The germline V gene encodes CDR1 KGHSH and CDR2 LQKENI. V shed 3 bases and J shed 0 bases, with 15 bases lying between them. Random hexamers were used to reverse transcribe an amount of roughly 0.5 to 1 ug RNA. A multiplex approach, immunoSEQ multiplex PCR, amplified TCR beta CDR3 across 54 Vbeta and 13 Jbeta. TCRdb independently ran MiXCR on the immunoSEQ multiplex PCR reads; one entry per CDR3 protein. The repertoire holds roughly 200,000 distinct CDR3 sequences, with 91% as singletons. Material for sequencing was CD4+ T cells from PBMCs. The chain links TRBV18 to TRBJ2-1; possible D gene TRBD2, 6 bases. This TCR was recovered from a human donor with Susac syndrome. CDR3 region: CASSPSFGGSSYNEQFF. CDR3 DNA sequence: TGTGCCAGCTCACCCTCGTTCGGGGGTAGCTCCTACAATGAGCAGTTCTTC.